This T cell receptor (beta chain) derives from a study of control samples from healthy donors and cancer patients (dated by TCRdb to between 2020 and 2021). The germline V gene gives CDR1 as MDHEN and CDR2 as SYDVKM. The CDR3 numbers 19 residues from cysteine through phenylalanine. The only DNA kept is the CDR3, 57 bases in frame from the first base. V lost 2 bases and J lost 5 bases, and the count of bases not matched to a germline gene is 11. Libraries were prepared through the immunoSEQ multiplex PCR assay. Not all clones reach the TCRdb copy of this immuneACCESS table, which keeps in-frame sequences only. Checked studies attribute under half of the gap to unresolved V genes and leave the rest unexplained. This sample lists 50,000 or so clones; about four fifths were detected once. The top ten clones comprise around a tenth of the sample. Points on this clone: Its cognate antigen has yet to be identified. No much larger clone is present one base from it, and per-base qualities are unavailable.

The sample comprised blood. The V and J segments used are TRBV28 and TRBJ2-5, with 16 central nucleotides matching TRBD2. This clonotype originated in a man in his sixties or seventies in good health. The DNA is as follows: TGTGCCAGCAGTTTACTGGGCGGGACTAGCGGGAGGGCATCCGAGACCCAGTACTTC. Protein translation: CASSLLGGTSGRASETQYF.